These 14 T cell receptor beta chains originate from one sample sequenced in a study of OX40 agonist ivuxolimab in advanced cancers. Using immunoSEQ multiplex PCR, the repertoire was profiled, and TCRdb retains in-frame clones only, with some absent. The sample has some 80,000 clones; under 90% are singletons. The sequencing here drew on CD4+ or CD8+ T cells sorted from blood, taken in a trial of the OX40 agonist ivuxolimab. The source of these receptors is an adult with an advanced solid tumor such as melanoma, head and neck, liver or kidney cancer.

This clone was observed a handful of times. This rearrangement joins TRBV6-5 to TRBJ1-6; D perhaps matches TRBD1 (5 bases). The CDR3 consists of 12 residues. Germline V gene lookup returns CDR1 MNHEY and CDR2 SVGAGI. Trimming took 8 bases from V and 7 from J, leaving 9 bases between them. The CDR3 region has the DNA TGTGCCAGCGGCAGGGAGAATTCACCCCTCCACTTT. Translation gives CASGRENSPLHF.

This clone was seen a handful of times. V usage is TRBV25-1 and J usage is TRBJ2-4; 11 nucleotides match TRBD2. CDR1 is MGHDK, CDR2 SYGVNS, per germline. Germline trimming cut 4 bases from V and 6 bases from J; bases unmatched to any gene: 2. The CDR3 loop spans 14 amino acids. CDR3 region: CASSVAGGVNIQYF. For the CDR3, the DNA is TGTGCCAGCAGTGTAGCGGGGGGGGTAAACATTCAGTACTTC.

The J gene is TRBJ2-7, the V gene TRBV7-9, with 11 positions matching TRBD1. V gave up 5 bases and J gave up 3 bases; unmatched junction bases: 6. The CDR3 covers 15 residues. Germline CDR1 and CDR2: SEHNR and FQNEAQ (reference sequence). The CDR3 bases are TGTGCCAGCAGCACCCCGGGACAGGGGGTCTACGAGCAGTACTTC. Protein sequence: CASSTPGQGVYEQYF.

CDR3 sequence: CASSPRTGGDSPLHF. As DNA, the CDR3 is TGTGCCAGCAGCCCCCGGACAGGGGGCGACTCACCCCTCCACTTT. This rearrangement joins TRBV7-6 to TRBJ1-6; 11 bases fit TRBD1. The ends lost 5 bases at V and 10 bases at J; junction bases unmatched: 7. CDR3 length equals 15 residues. Germline V gene lookup returns CDR1 SGHVS and CDR2 FNYEAQ. The full variable domain, completed using reference TRBV7-6 and TRBJ1-6, is GAGVSQSPRYKVTKRGQDVALRCDPISGHVSLYWYRQALGQGPEFLTYFNYEAQQDKSGLPNDRFSAERPEGSISTLTIQRTEQRDSAMYRCASSPRTGGDSPLHFGNGTRLTVT.

This chain uses TRBV19 with TRBJ2-4, with 7 bases lining up with TRBD2. CDR1 and CDR2 (germline): LNHDA, SQIVND (reference sequence). The CDR3 totals 15 residues. The trim removed 3 bases at V and 2 bases at J, leaving 4 bases unmatched. The CDR3 is CASSIGGGTKNIQYF. In nucleotides, the CDR3 is TGTGCCAGTAGTATCGGGGGAGGGACCAAAAACATTCAGTACTTC.

V gene TRBV2 combines with J gene TRBJ1-4; perhaps TRBD1 as D (6 bases). Germline lookup yields CDR1 SNHLY and CDR2 FYNNEI. V shed 6 bases and J shed 7 bases, with 15 bases lying between them. The CDR3 is 14 residues long. CDR3 coding DNA: TGTGCCAGCAGGGACAGATCCGGGGTTGAAAAACTGTTTTTT. Translated, it gives CASRDRSGVEKLFF.

The sample holds a few counts of this clone. The V and J genes are TRBV29-1 and TRBJ2-2, with D tentatively TRBD1 (6 bases). Trimming took off 6 bases at V and 1 base at J, with 6 bases between the two ends. From germline, CDR1 is SQVTM and CDR2 ANQGSEA. This CDR3 has 12 amino acids. Here the CDR3 reads CSVQGNTGELFF. The CDR3 DNA is TGCAGCGTACAGGGGAACACCGGGGAGCTGTTTTTT.

The rearrangement uses TRBV7-9 and TRBJ1-2; the match to TRBD1 covers 10 bases. CDR1 and CDR2 from the germline V gene are SEHNR and FQNEAQ (reference sequence). CDR3 length: 17 residues. V lost 5 bases, J lost 7 bases, and 16 bases stayed unmatched. The CDR3 spells CASSPRDRGAVRGGYTF. CDR3 nucleotide sequence: TGTGCCAGCAGCCCCCGGGACAGGGGCGCCGTTAGAGGTGGCTACACCTTC.

In this sample, this clone turned up once. The chain links TRBV28 to TRBJ2-6; perhaps D is TRBD1 or TRBD2 (5 bases each). The length of the CDR3 is 18 residues. Trimming removed 2 bases at V and 3 bases at J, with 17 bases between. The germline CDR1 and CDR2 sequences are MDHEN and SYDVKM. The CDR3 region is CASSLIGTPTSGANVLTF. The CDR3 DNA sequence: TGTGCCAGCAGTTTAATCGGGACCCCAACGAGTGGGGCCAACGTCCTGACTTTC. Based on the CDR3 plus reference TRBV28 and TRBJ2-6, the full variable domain is DVKVTQSSRYLVKRTGEKVFLECVQDMDHENMFWYRQDPGLGLRLIYFSYDVKMKEKGDIPEGYSVSREKKERFSLILESASTNQTSMYLCASSLIGTPTSGANVLTFGAGSRLTVL.

The V and J genes are TRBV28 and TRBJ2-3; D is undetermined. Trimming removed 3 bases at V and 1 base at J, with 8 bases between. CDR1 is MDHEN and CDR2 is SYDVKM in the germline V gene. There are 14 residues in the CDR3. In nucleotides, the CDR3 is TGTGCCAGCAGTTTGTGGGAAGGCACAGATACGCAGTATTTT. It specifies CASSLWEGTDTQYF.

The chain is built from TRBV5-1 and TRBJ1-1; D not certain. This CDR3 is 13 amino acids long. Germline V lookup: CDR1 SGHRS, CDR2 YFSETQ. V lost 2 bases to trimming and J lost 2 bases, with 7 bases between them. The CDR3 region has the DNA TGCGCCAGCAGCTTTTTCCATAACACTGAAGCTTTCTTT. This translates into CASSFFHNTEAFF.

This clone came up a few times. The V gene is TRBV30, the J gene TRBJ1-1; D is uncertain. The germline V gene encodes CDR1 GTSNPN and CDR2 SVGIG (reference sequence). This CDR3 spans 10 amino acids. The germline V and J ends were trimmed by 3 bases and 11 bases, with 10 bases remaining between them. The CDR3 sequence: CAWRLTSAFF. CDR3 bases: TGTGCCTGGAGGTTGACTTCGGCTTTCTTT.

The rearrangement joins TRBV20-1 to TRBJ2-1; D remains unclear. Trimming pared 6 bases from V and 5 bases from J, leaving 8 bases between. The germline gives CDR1 DFQATT, CDR2 SNEGSKA (reference sequence). The CDR3 sequence is 11 residues long. CDR3 residues: CSAHTDNEQFF. The CDR3 DNA follows: TGCAGTGCCCATACCGACAATGAGCAGTTCTTC.

The chain couples TRBV5-6 to TRBJ1-5; a weak D match, TRBD1 (5 bases). V lost 4 bases to trimming and J lost 9 bases, with 14 bases between them. CDR1 and CDR2 from the germline V gene are SGHDT and YYEEEE. The CDR3 runs to 13 residues. DNA for the CDR3: TGTGCCAGCAGCCTTTGGGCCCAGGGGCCCCAGCATTTT. It encodes CASSLWAQGPQHF.